The 22 T cell receptor beta chains below come from one sample, sequenced in a study of cytomegalovirus exposure and HLA in healthy donors. This table comes from immunoSEQ multiplex PCR, and its TCRdb copy is limited to in-frame clones, with some not included. Here the sample spans roughly 68,000 clones, around 88% being singletons. The sequencing sample was made of PBMCs. These receptors were collected from a young woman in good health and CMV-seronegative.

This clone was recorded once. The chain couples TRBV11-2 to TRBJ1-1; D uncertain. This CDR3 is 13 amino acids long. The germline gives CDR1 SGHAT, CDR2 FQNNGV. The V end lost 5 bases, the J end lost 5 bases, and 12 bases lay between the germline ends. CDR3 nucleotide sequence: TGTGCCAGCAGCAACGGAGTTGGAACTGAAGCTTTCTTT. Protein: CASSNGVGTEAFF.

This chain connects TRBV6-1 to TRBJ2-2, with D tentatively TRBD2 (6 bases). Germline V gene data show CDR1 as MNHNS and CDR2 as SASEGT. This CDR3 contains 16 residues. Trimming took 3 bases from V and 4 from J, leaving 15 bases between them. The CDR3 is CASSDRRDWGTGELFF. For the CDR3, the DNA is TGTGCCAGCAGTGATAGGAGGGATTGGGGCACCGGGGAGCTGTTTTTT.

V usage is TRBV7-9 and J usage is TRBJ2-1, with 7 bases aligning to TRBD2. The CDR3 totals 17 residues. Unmatched junction bases numbered 10, after V lost 1 base and J lost 4 bases. Germline CDR1 reads SEHNR; CDR2 reads FQNEAQ (reference sequence). The CDR3 nucleotides are TGTGCCAGCAGCTTAGTAGCGGGTCTGATAAAATACAATGAGCAGTTCTTC. Protein sequence: CASSLVAGLIKYNEQFF.

Worth noting for this clone: One junction end does not reproduce the germline sequence, and a read error may be involved. This chain uses TRBV10-3 with TRBJ2-3, with D hard to call. The CDR3 covers 13 residues. The germline V gene encodes CDR1 ENHRY and CDR2 SYGVKD. In DNA, the CDR3 is TGTGCCATCTGTGAGCTTAGCACAGATACGCAGTATTTT. Encoded protein: CAICELSTDTQYF.

This clone has just one count. The J gene is TRBJ1-5, the V gene TRBV27; 9 positions agree with TRBD1. CDR1 and CDR2 from the germline V gene are MNHEY and SMNVEV (reference sequence). V lost 10 bases and J lost 6; bases outside the gene matches: 10. The CDR3 runs to 14 residues. CDR3 sequence reads: CANHLGQGSQPQHF. The DNA of the CDR3 is TGTGCCAACCACCTGGGACAGGGAAGTCAGCCCCAGCATTTT.

This sequence joins TRBV5-1 and TRBJ1-1; 7 bases match TRBD1. The CDR3 length is 17 residues. V shed 4 bases and J 2 bases; nucleotides not matched to a gene: 14. The germline V gene encodes CDR1 SGHRS and CDR2 YFSETQ. CDR3 amino acids: CASSPRSIQGQNTEAFF. The CDR3 DNA reads as TGCGCCAGCAGCCCTCGGAGCATACAGGGGCAAAACACTGAAGCTTTCTTT.

The CDR3 here is CASSLGQGEKLFF. The CDR3 DNA reads TGTGCCAGCAGCCTGGGGCAAGGCGAAAAACTGTTTTTT. The chain joins TRBV7-8 to TRBJ1-4, with a possible D match to TRBD1 (5 bases). V was pared by 5 bases and J by 8 bases, with 12 bases between. The germline V gene has CDR1 SGHVS and CDR2 FQNEAQ. The CDR3 runs 13 residues.

This clone came up a few times. The rearrangement links TRBV9 to TRBJ1-1; the D gene is possibly TRBD1 (5 bases). The CDR3 runs to 14 residues. Germline V CDR1 and CDR2: SGDLS, YYNGEE. V was cut by 0 bases and J by 5 bases, with 11 bases left in between. The CDR3 is CASSVASGRTEAFF. The CDR3 DNA reads as TGTGCCAGCAGCGTAGCTTCAGGGCGGACTGAAGCTTTCTTT.

This sequence joins TRBV7-9 and TRBJ1-4; weak D call: TRBD1 (5 bases). CDR3 length: 12 residues. Trimming took off 0 bases at V and 13 bases at J, with 9 bases between the two ends. CDR1 and CDR2 from the germline V gene are SEHNR and FQNEAQ (reference sequence). The CDR3 DNA sequence: TGTGCCAGCAGCTTAGCCATCGGGGGACTGTTTTTT. This codes for CASSLAIGGLFF.

This chain uses TRBV27 with TRBJ2-1; TRBD2 matches 13 bases. The CDR3 runs to 17 residues. Looked up from germline, CDR1 is MNHEY and CDR2 is SMNVEV (reference sequence). V was clipped by 5 bases and J by 1 base; unmatched bases: 5. The CDR3 sequence: CASSRTSGSRSYNEQFF. As DNA, the CDR3 is TGTGCCAGCAGTCGGACTAGCGGGAGTCGGTCCTACAATGAGCAGTTCTTC.

The chain employs TRBV4-2 and TRBJ2-7; D is possibly TRBD1 (5 bases). The V end was cut by 1 base, the J end by 3 bases, with 13 bases between. The CDR3 runs to 15 residues. Germline CDR1 and CDR2: LGHNA and YNFKEQ. CDR3 nucleotide sequence: TGTGCCAGCAGCCAAGGAGGACAAGGGTTCTACGAGCAGTACTTC. Translated: CASSQGGQGFYEQYF.

The chain joins TRBV5-1 to TRBJ2-5; TRBD2 matches at 7 bases. The CDR3 runs to 16 residues. V lost 0 bases, J lost 5 bases, and 10 bases stayed unmatched. Germline V gene lookup returns CDR1 SGHRS and CDR2 YFSETQ. CDR3 sequence reads: CASSLVGSGELETQYF. Written as DNA, the CDR3 is TGCGCCAGCAGCTTGGTGGGCAGCGGGGAGTTGGAGACCCAGTACTTC.

The V and J genes are TRBV9 and TRBJ1-3; D may be TRBD1 (5 bases). Looked up from germline, CDR1 is SGDLS and CDR2 is YYNGEE. V was cut by 1 base and J by 0 bases, with 14 bases left in between. The CDR3 totals 17 residues. As DNA, the CDR3 is TGTGCCAGCAGCGTAAGACAGACCTTTAACTCTGGAAACACCATATATTTT. As protein: CASSVRQTFNSGNTIYF.

The chain links TRBV2 to TRBJ1-5; D not certain. CDR1 SNHLY and CDR2 FYNNEI come from the germline V gene. V was cut by 1 base and J by 4 bases, with 11 bases left in between. The CDR3 is 15 residues long. CDR3 residues: CASSEVLMANQPQHF. In DNA form, the CDR3 reads TGTGCCAGCAGTGAAGTATTAATGGCAAATCAGCCCCAGCATTTT. Using reference TRBV2 and TRBJ1-5 for the parts outside the CDR3, the full variable domain is EPEVTQTPSHQVTQMGQEVILRCVPISNHLYFYWYRQILGQKVEFLVSFYNNEISEKSEIFDDQFSVERPDGSNFTLKIRSTKLEDSAMYFCASSEVLMANQPQHFGDGTRLSIL.

The genes are TRBV5-1 and TRBJ2-2, with TRBD2 identical over 7 bases. Germline lookup yields CDR1 SGHRS and CDR2 YFSETQ. CDR3 length: 15 residues. V shed 3 bases, J shed 4 bases, and the junction held 6 bases outside the gene matches. The CDR3 region is CASSSGLDSTGELFF. The CDR3 DNA follows: TGCGCCAGCAGCTCTGGACTAGATAGCACCGGGGAGCTGTTTTTT.

This clone was seen just once. V is TRBV28 and J is TRBJ2-3; 10 bases map to TRBD2. The CDR3 length is 15 residues. Germline V CDR1 and CDR2: MDHEN, SYDVKM. Trimming took 6 bases from V and 2 from J; bases not matched to a gene: 5. The CDR3 is CASRAGGTHTDTQYF. CDR3 in DNA: TGTGCCAGCAGAGCGGGAGGGACTCACACAGATACGCAGTATTTT. Based on the CDR3 plus reference TRBV28 and TRBJ2-3, the full variable domain is DVKVTQSSRYLVKRTGEKVFLECVQDMDHENMFWYRQDPGLGLRLIYFSYDVKMKEKGDIPEGYSVSREKKERFSLILESASTNQTSMYLCASRAGGTHTDTQYFGPGTRLTVL.

The chain combines TRBV5-1 with TRBJ2-3, with D possibly matching TRBD1 (5 bases). The CDR3 is 14 amino acids. Trimming removed 5 bases at V and 2 bases at J, with 12 bases between. Germline V gives CDR1 SGHRS, CDR2 YFSETQ. The CDR3 DNA reads as TGCGCCAGCAGACAGGATCCTAACACAGATACGCAGTATTTT. Translated, it gives CASRQDPNTDTQYF.

This sequence joins TRBV28 and TRBJ2-7, with 7 positions matching TRBD2. CDR3 length: 15 residues. V lost 3 bases to trimming and J lost 7 bases; unmatched junction nucleotides: 12. CDR1 and CDR2 (germline): MDHEN, SYDVKM. The CDR3 loop reads CASSLGGRRVLEQYF. The CDR3 DNA reads TGTGCCAGCAGTTTGGGGGGGAGACGAGTATTAGAGCAGTACTTC.

The rearrangement joins TRBV5-1 to TRBJ2-3, with D unresolved. This CDR3 comprises 16 residues. The V end lost 0 bases, the J end lost 2 bases, and 13 bases lay between the germline ends. The germline V gene encodes CDR1 SGHRS and CDR2 YFSETQ. The CDR3 bases are TGCGCCAGCAGCTTGGGGGTAGCAGCTATCACAGATACGCAGTATTTT. Its translation is CASSLGVAAITDTQYF. The variable domain in full, with the rest retrieved from reference TRBV5-1 and TRBJ2-3, is KAGVTQTPRYLIKTRGQQVTLSCSPISGHRSVSWYQQTPGQGLQFLFEYFSETQRNKGNFPGRFSGRQFSNSRSEMNVSTLELGDSALYLCASSLGVAAITDTQYFGPGTRLTVL.

This chain links TRBV6-4 with TRBJ2-1; TRBD2 aligns across 12 bases. V was pared by 0 bases and J by 10 bases, with 4 bases of the junction left unmatched. The CDR3 runs 15 residues. Germline V gives CDR1 MRHNA, CDR2 SNTAGT. The CDR3 bases are TGTGCCAGCAGTGACTCGTCCCTAGCGGGAGGGGAGCAGTTCTTC. This sequence encodes CASSDSSLAGGEQFF.

The chain recombines TRBV9 with TRBJ1-2, with 7 bases identical to TRBD1. The CDR3 length is 13 residues. The germline V gene has CDR1 SGDLS and CDR2 YYNGEE. V lost 4 bases, J lost 4 bases, and 4 bases stayed unmatched. The CDR3 protein is CASSPGTVYGYTF. Written as DNA, the CDR3 is TGTGCCAGCAGCCCTGGGACAGTCTATGGCTACACCTTC.

The chain has TRBV9 and TRBJ1-2; D not resolved. Germline V gene sequence: CDR1 SGDLS, CDR2 YYNGEE. V was shortened by 0 bases and J by 8 bases, with 17 bases between the two germline ends. The CDR3 loop spans 15 amino acids. CDR3 protein: CASSVGRGRDPGYTF. The CDR3 DNA reads TGTGCCAGCAGCGTAGGGCGAGGTCGTGATCCGGGCTACACCTTC. Full variable domain (rest looked up from reference TRBV9 and TRBJ1-2): DSGVTQTPKHLITATGQRVTLRCSPRSGDLSVYWYQQSLDQGLQFLIQYYNGEERAKGNILERFSAQQFPDLHSELNLSSLELGDSALYFCASSVGRGRDPGYTFGSGTRLTVV.